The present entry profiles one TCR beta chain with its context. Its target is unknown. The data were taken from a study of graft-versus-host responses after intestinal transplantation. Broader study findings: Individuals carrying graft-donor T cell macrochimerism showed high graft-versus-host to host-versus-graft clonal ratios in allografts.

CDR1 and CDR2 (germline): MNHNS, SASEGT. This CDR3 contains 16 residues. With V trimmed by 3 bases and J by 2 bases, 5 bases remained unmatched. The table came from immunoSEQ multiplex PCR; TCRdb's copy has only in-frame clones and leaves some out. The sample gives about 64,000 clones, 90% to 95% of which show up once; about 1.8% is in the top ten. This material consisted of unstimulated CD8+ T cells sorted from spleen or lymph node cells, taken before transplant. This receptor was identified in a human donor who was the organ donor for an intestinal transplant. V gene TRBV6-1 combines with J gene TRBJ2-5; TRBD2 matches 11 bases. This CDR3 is CASSEGSGRGQETQYF. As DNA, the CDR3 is TGTGCCAGCAGTGAGGGTAGCGGGAGGGGTCAAGAGACCCAGTACTTC.